This T cell receptor (beta chain) stems from a study of CD8+ T cells in alopecia areata. Regarding the study as a whole: Patients shared TCRs less clearly than mice did, possibly for HLA-related reasons.

As the sequencing template, cDNA was produced by extracting RNA and reverse transcribing it. Clones were sequenced by immunoSEQ multiplex PCR, and TCRdb holds only the in-frame ones, with some missing. This table has roughly 200,000 clones, approximately 62% appearing once. Germline CDR1 is GTSNPN and CDR2 is SVGIG (reference sequence). The V gene lost 3 bases and the J gene lost 7 bases, with 16 bases spanning the gap. The CDR3 runs 14 residues. Collection of lesional scalp punch biopsies and peripheral blood was performed in alopecia areata patients. With regard to this clone: Its specificity is not known.

The TCR originated in a human donor with alopecia areata. J is TRBJ1-5 and V is TRBV30; D may be TRBD1 (6 bases). Sequencing was performed on CD4+ T cells sorted from blood, taken at week 0. The CDR3 DNA reads TGTGCCTGGAGCGCCAGAAGGGGGGGACAGCCCCAGCATTTT. Its translation: CAWSARRGGQPQHF.